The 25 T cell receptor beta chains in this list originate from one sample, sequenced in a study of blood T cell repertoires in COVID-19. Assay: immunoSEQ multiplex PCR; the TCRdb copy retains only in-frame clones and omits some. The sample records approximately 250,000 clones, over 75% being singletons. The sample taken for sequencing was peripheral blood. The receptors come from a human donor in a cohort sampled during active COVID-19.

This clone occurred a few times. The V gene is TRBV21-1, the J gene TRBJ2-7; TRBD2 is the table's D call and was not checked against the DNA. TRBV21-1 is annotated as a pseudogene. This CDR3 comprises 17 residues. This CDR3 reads CASSKGTSGRSSYEQYF. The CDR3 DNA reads TGTGCCAGCAGCAAGGGGACTAGCGGGAGAAGCTCCTACGAGCAGTACTTC.

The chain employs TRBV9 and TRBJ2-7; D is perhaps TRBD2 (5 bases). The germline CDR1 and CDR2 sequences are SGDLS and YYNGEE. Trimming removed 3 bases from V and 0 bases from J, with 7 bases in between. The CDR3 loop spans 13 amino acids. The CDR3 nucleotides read TGTGCCAGCAGCGGGGAGTACTCCTACGAGCAGTACTTC. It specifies CASSGEYSYEQYF.

CDR3: CASSIRGGTNEKLFF. CDR3 DNA: TGTGCCAGCAGCATTCGGGGGGGGACTAATGAAAAACTGTTTTTT. The rearrangement links TRBV5-4 to TRBJ1-4; perhaps TRBD1 as D (5 bases). Trimming left V 4 bases short and J 2 bases short, with 12 bases between. The CDR3 contains 15 residues. Germline assignment: CDR1 SGHNT and CDR2 YYREEE (reference sequence). Filled out from reference TRBV5-4 and TRBJ1-4, the complete variable domain reads ETGVTQSPTHLIKTRGQQVTLRCSSQSGHNTVSWYQQALGQGPQFIFQYYREEENGRGNFPPRFSGLQFPNYSSELNVNALELDDSALYLCASSIRGGTNEKLFFGSGTQLSVL.

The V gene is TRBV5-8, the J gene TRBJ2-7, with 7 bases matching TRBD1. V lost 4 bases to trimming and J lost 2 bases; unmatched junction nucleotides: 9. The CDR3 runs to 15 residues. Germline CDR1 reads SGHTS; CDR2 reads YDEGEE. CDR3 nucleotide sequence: TGTGCCAGCAGCCCCCGGGACAGCCGAGCCTACGAGCAGTACTTC. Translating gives CASSPRDSRAYEQYF.

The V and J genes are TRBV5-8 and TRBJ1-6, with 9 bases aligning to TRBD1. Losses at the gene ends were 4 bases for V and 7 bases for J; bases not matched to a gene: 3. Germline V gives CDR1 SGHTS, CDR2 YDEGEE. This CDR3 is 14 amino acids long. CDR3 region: CASSTGQGNSPLHF. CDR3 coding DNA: TGTGCCAGCAGCACCGGACAGGGGAATTCACCCCTCCACTTT.

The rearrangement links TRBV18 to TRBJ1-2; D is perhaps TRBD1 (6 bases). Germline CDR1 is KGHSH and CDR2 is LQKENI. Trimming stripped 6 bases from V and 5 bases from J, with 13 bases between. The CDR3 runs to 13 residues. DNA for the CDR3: TGTGCCAGCTCGGCAGGGGATGGATATGGCTACACCTTC. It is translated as CASSAGDGYGYTF.

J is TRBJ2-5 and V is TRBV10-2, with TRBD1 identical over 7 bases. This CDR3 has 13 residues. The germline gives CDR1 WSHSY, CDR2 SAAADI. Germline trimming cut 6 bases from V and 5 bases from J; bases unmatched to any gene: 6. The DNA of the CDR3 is TGCGCCAGCAGACCGGGACAGCTGGAGACCCAGTACTTC. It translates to CASRPGQLETQYF.

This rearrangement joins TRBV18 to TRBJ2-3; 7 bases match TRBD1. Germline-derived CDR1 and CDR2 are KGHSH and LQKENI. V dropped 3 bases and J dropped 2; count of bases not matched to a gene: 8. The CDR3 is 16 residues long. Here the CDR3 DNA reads TGTGCCAGCTCACCGATACCAGGGACAGTCACAGATACGCAGTATTTT. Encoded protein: CASSPIPGTVTDTQYF.

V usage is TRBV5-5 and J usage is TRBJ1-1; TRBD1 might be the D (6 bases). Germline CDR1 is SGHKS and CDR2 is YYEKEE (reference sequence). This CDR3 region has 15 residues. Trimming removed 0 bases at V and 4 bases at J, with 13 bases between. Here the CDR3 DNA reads TGTGCCAGCAGCTTGGGCCACAGGGATACCACTGAAGCTTTCTTT. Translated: CASSLGHRDTTEAFF.

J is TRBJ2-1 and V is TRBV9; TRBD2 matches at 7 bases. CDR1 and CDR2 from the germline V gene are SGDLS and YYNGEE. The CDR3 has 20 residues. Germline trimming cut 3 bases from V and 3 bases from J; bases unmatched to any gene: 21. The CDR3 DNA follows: TGTGCCAGCAGCGCCCTAAAGGGTAGCGGGTACAGTTGGGACTACAATGAGCAGTTCTTC. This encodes CASSALKGSGYSWDYNEQFF.

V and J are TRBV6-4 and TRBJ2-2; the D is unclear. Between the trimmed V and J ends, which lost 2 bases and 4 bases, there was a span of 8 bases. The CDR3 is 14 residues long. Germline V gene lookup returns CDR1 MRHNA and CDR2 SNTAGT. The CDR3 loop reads CASSDAPTTGELFF. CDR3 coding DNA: TGTGCCAGCAGTGACGCGCCCACCACCGGGGAGCTGTTTTTT.

The CDR3 nucleotides read TGTGCCAGCAGCCAAGATTTAAGGAGGGGGCGACAAGAGACCCAGTACTTC. Encoded protein: CASSQDLRRGRQETQYF. The chain combines TRBV3-1 (or the pseudogene TRBV3-2) with TRBJ2-5; D is possibly TRBD1 (7 bases). Trimming cost V 0 bases and J 2 bases, with 16 bases left between them. Germline loops: CDR1 LGHDT, CDR2 YNNKEL (reference sequence). The CDR3 covers 17 residues.

The CDR3 DNA is TGTGAACTTGGAAGGGGAGGGAACACCGGGGAGCTGTTTTTT. Its protein is CELGRGGNTGELFF. The rearrangement links TRBV5-4 to TRBJ2-2; a weak D match, TRBD2 (6 bases). The CDR3 contains 14 residues. Germline V gene lookup returns CDR1 SGHNT and CDR2 YYREEE (reference sequence). Drawing the rest from reference TRBV5-4 and TRBJ2-2, the complete variable domain is ETGVTQSPTHLIKTRGQQVTLRCSSQSGHNTVSWYQQALGQGPQFIFQYYREEENGRGNFPPRFSGLQFPNYSSELNVNALELDDSALYLCELGRGGNTGELFFGEGSRLTVL.

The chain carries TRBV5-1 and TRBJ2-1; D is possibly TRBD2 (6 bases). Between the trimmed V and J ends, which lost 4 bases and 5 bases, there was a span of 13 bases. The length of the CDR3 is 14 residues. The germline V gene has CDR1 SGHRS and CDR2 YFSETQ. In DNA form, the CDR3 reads TGCGCCAGCAGCCCCGGGACTCTAAACAATGAGCAGTTCTTC. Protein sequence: CASSPGTLNNEQFF.

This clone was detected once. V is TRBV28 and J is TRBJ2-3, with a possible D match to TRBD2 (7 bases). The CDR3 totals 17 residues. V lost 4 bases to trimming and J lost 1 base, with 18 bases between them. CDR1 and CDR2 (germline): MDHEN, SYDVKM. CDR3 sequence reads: CASSSWGGRTGTDTQYF. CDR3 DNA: TGTGCCAGCAGTTCCTGGGGGGGCCGGACGGGCACAGATACGCAGTATTTT.

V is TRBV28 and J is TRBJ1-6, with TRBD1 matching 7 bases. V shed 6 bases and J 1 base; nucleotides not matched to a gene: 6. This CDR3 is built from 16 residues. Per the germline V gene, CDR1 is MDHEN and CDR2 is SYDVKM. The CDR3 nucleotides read TGTGCCAGCAGACGAGACAGGGCGTCCTATAATTCACCCCTCCACTTT. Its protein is CASRRDRASYNSPLHF.

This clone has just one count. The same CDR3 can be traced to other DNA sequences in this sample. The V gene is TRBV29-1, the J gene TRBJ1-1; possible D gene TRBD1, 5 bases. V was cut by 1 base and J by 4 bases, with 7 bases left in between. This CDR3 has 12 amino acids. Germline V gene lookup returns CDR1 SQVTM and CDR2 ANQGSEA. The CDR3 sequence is CSVEGGGTEAFF. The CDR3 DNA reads TGCAGCGTTGAAGGGGGCGGCACTGAAGCTTTCTTT.

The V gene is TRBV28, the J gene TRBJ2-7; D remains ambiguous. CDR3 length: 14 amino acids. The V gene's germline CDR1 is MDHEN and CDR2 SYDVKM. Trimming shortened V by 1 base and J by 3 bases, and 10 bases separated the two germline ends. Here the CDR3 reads CASSLLGSNYEQYF. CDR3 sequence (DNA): TGTGCCAGCAGTTTATTGGGCAGTAACTACGAGCAGTACTTC.

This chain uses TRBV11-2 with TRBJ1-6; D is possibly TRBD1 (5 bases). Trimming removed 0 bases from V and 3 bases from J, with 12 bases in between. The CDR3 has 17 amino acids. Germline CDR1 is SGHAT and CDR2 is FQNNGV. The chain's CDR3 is CASSLDTGLNYNSPLHF. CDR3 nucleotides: TGTGCCAGCAGCTTAGATACAGGACTAAACTATAATTCACCCCTCCACTTT.

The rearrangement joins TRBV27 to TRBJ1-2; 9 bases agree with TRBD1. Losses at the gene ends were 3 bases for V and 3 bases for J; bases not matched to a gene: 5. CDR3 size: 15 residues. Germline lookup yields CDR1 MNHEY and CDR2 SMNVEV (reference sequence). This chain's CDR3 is CASSFSRDRDYGYTF. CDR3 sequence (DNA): TGTGCCAGCAGTTTCTCCCGGGACAGGGACTATGGCTACACCTTC.

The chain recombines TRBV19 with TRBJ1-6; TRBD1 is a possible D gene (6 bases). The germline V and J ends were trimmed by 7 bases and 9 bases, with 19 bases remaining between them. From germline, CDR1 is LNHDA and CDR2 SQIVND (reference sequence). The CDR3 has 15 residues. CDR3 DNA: TGTGCCAGTACTACATCACAGGGTTCGTTTTCACCCCTCCACTTT. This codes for CASTTSQGSFSPLHF. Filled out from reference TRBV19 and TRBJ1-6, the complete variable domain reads DGGITQSPKYLFRKEGQNVTLSCEQNLNHDAMYWYRQDPGQGLRLIYYSQIVNDFQKGDIAEGYSVSREKKESFPLTVTSAQKNPTAFYLCASTTSQGSFSPLHFGNGTRLTVT.

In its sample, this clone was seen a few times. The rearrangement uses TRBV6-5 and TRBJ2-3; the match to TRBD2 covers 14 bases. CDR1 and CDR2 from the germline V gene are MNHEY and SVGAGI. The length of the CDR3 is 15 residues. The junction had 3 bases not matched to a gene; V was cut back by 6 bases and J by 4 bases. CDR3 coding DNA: TGTGCCAGCAGCTTGACTAGCGGGGGGGCAGATACGCAGTATTTT. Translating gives CASSLTSGGADTQYF.

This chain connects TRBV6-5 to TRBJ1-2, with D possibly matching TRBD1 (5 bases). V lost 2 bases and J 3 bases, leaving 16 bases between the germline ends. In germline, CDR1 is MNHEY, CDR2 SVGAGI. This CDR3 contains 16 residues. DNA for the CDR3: TGTGCCAGCAGTTACCGGAGACCTTCAGGGCACTATGGCTACACCTTC. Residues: CASSYRRPSGHYGYTF.

CDR3 protein: CATSSGPVGQGWYEQYF. CDR3 nucleotide sequence: TGTGCCACCAGCAGTGGGCCTGTGGGACAGGGTTGGTACGAGCAGTACTTC. The gene calls are TRBV15 and TRBJ2-7; 9 nucleotides agree with TRBD1. The CDR3 runs to 17 residues. In germline, CDR1 is LNHNV, CDR2 YYDKDF (reference sequence). Trimming cost V 3 bases and J 4 bases; bases outside gene matches: 13.

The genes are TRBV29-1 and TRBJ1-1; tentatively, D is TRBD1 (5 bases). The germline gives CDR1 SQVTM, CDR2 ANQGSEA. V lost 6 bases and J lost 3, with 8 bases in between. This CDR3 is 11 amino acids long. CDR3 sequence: CSVATDTEAFF. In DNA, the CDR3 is TGCAGCGTAGCGACAGACACTGAAGCTTTCTTT. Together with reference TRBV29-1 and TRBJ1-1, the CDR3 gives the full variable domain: SAVISQKPSRDICQRGTSLTIQCQVDSQVTMMFWYRQQPGQSLTLIATANQGSEATYESGFVIDKFPISRPNLTFSTLTVSNMSPEDSSIYLCSVATDTEAFFGQGTRLTVV.